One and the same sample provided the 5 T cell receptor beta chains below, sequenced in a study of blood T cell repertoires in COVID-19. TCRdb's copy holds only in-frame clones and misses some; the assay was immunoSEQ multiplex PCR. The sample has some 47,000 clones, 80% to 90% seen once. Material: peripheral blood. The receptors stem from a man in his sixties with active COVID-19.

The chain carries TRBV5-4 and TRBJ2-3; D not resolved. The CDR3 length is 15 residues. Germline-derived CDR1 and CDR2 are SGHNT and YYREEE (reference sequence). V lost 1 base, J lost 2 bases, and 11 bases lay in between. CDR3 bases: TGTGCCAGCAGCTTGACCAGTACCGACACAGATACGCAGTATTTT. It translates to CASSLTSTDTDTQYF.

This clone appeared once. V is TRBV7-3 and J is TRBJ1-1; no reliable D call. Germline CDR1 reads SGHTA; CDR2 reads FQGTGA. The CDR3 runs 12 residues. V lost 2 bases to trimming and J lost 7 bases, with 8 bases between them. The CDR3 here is CASSLGSGEAFF. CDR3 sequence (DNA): TGTGCCAGCAGCTTAGGGAGCGGTGAAGCTTTCTTT. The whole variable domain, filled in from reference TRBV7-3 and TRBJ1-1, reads GAGVSQTPSNKVTEKGKYVELRCDPISGHTALYWYRQSLGQGPEFLIYFQGTGAADDSGLPNDRFFAVRPEGSVSTLKIQRTERGDSAVYLCASSLGSGEAFFGQGTRLTVV.

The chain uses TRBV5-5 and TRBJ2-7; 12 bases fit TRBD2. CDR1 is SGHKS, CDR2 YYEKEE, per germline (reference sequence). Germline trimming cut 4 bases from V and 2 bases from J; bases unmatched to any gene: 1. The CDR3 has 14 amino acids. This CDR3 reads CASSRLAGAYEQYF. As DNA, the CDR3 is TGTGCCAGCAGCAGACTAGCGGGGGCCTACGAGCAGTACTTC.

CDR3 residues: CASGSERDTEAFF. The DNA for the CDR3 is TGTGCTAGTGGCTCTGAACGGGACACTGAAGCTTTCTTT. The V gene is TRBV12-5, the J gene TRBJ1-1; D unclear. V lost 6 bases and J 3 bases, leaving 11 bases between the germline ends. The CDR3 covers 13 residues. Germline CDR1 is LGHNT and CDR2 is FRNRAP.

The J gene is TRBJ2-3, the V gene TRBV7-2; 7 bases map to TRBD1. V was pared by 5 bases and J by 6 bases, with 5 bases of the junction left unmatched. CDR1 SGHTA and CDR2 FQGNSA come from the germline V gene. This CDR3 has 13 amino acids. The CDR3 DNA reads TGTGCCAGCAGCACAGACAGGGCCGATACGCAGTATTTT. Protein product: CASSTDRADTQYF.